These 30 T cell receptor beta chains originate from one sample sequenced in a study of PD-L1 blockade in urothelial cancer. Libraries were prepared by immunoSEQ multiplex PCR; TCRdb keeps only in-frame clonotypes and omits some of them. The profile shows 70,000 or so clones, about 89% of them singletons. The input for sequencing was PBMCs, taken around atezolizumab (anti-PD-L1) treatment. The receptors derive from a man in his 60s with urothelial cancer.

V and J are TRBV14 and TRBJ2-5; tentative D call: TRBD1 (5 bases). Germline-derived CDR1 and CDR2 are SGHDN and FVKESK. V was pared by 4 bases and J by 4 bases, with 10 bases between. CDR3 size: 13 residues. The CDR3 DNA reads TGTGCCAGCAGCCCTGTCCAGGGAGAGACCCAGTACTTC. It codes for CASSPVQGETQYF. Filled out from reference TRBV14 and TRBJ2-5, the complete variable domain reads EAGVTQFPSHSVIEKGQTVTLRCDPISGHDNLYWYRRVMGKEIKFLLHFVKESKQDESGMPNNRFLAERTGGTYSTLKVQPAELEDSGVYFCASSPVQGETQYFGPGTRLLVL.

The chain is built from TRBV6-1 and TRBJ1-3; tentatively, D is TRBD1 (6 bases). Germline V gene sequence: CDR1 MNHNS, CDR2 SASEGT. The CDR3 sequence is 14 residues long. V dropped 8 bases and J dropped 4 bases, with 15 bases sitting between them. The CDR3 coding sequence is TGTGCCAGCGCTGATAAGGGGGTGGGAAACACCATATATTTT. This translates into CASADKGVGNTIYF.

V and J are TRBV7-6 and TRBJ1-5, with 7 bases matching TRBD1. This CDR3 region has 16 residues. CDR1 is SGHVS and CDR2 is FNYEAQ in the germline V gene. Unmatched junction bases numbered 4, after V lost 1 base and J lost 1 base. CDR3 DNA: TGTGCCAGCAGCTTAGGTCCGACAGGGAGCAATCAGCCCCAGCATTTT. Translated: CASSLGPTGSNQPQHF.

This chain joins TRBV11-3 and TRBJ2-7, with 11 positions matching TRBD1. V lost 5 bases, J lost 3 bases, and 6 bases stayed unmatched. Germline CDR1 reads SGHNT; CDR2 reads YENEEA. The CDR3 covers 15 residues. The CDR3 bases are TGTGCCAGCAGCCCGGGACAGGGGGGCAACTACGAGCAGTACTTC. Translation: CASSPGQGGNYEQYF.

V gene TRBV2 combines with J gene TRBJ2-1; a weak D match, TRBD2 (6 bases). Trimming left V 10 bases short and J 7 bases short, with 14 bases between. The V gene's germline CDR1 is SNHLY and CDR2 FYNNEI. The CDR3 loop spans 12 amino acids. The CDR3 spells CAIEWRGNEQFF. The CDR3 region has the DNA TGTGCCATAGAATGGCGGGGTAATGAGCAGTTCTTC.

This clone was found once. The V and J genes are TRBV28 and TRBJ2-6; D is ambiguous. V lost 8 bases, J lost 2 bases, and 10 bases lay in between. The CDR3 runs to 14 residues. CDR1 MDHEN and CDR2 SYDVKM come from the germline V gene. The CDR3 loop reads CASESVAGANVLTF. In nucleotides, the CDR3 is TGTGCCAGCGAAAGTGTAGCTGGGGCCAACGTCCTGACTTTC.

The gene calls are TRBV10-1 and TRBJ1-1, with D tentatively TRBD1 (6 bases). Trimming shortened V by 6 bases and J by 0 bases, and 11 bases separated the two germline ends. CDR3 size: 14 residues. Germline V CDR1 and CDR2: WNHNN, SYGVQD (reference sequence). The CDR3 loop is CASSPGQMNTEAFF. CDR3 nucleotide sequence: TGCGCCAGCAGCCCCGGACAGATGAACACTGAAGCTTTCTTT.

V gene TRBV5-6 combines with J gene TRBJ1-1; 7 bases are shared with TRBD1. CDR1 is SGHDT and CDR2 is YYEEEE in the germline V gene. J gave up 2 bases and V 2 bases, and 6 bases lay outside the gene matches. CDR3 length: 15 residues. The CDR3 DNA is TGTGCCAGCAGCTTCTTGACAGGGACCAACACTGAAGCTTTCTTT. Translated: CASSFLTGTNTEAFF. Based on the CDR3 plus reference TRBV5-6 and TRBJ1-1, the full variable domain is DAGVTQSPTHLIKTRGQQVTLRCSPKSGHDTVSWYQQALGQGPQFIFQYYEEEERQRGNFPDRFSGHQFPNYSSELNVNALLLGDSALYLCASSFLTGTNTEAFFGQGTRLTVV.

The chain combines TRBV7-3 with TRBJ1-2; 12 bases are a match to TRBD1. Germline CDR1 and CDR2: SGHTA and FQGTGA. V lost 4 bases and J lost 7; bases outside the gene matches: 7. This CDR3 contains 15 residues. DNA for the CDR3: TGTGCCAGCAGCTGGGGACAGGGGGCGCCAACTGGCTACACCTTC. Translating it yields CASSWGQGAPTGYTF.

The chain carries TRBV11-3 and TRBJ2-2; TRBD1 matches 10 bases. CDR3 length: 15 residues. CDR1 is SGHNT, CDR2 YENEEA, per germline. J was trimmed by 7 bases and V by 5 bases; bases with no gene match: 7. CDR3 loop: CASSTDRGRVGELFF. Written as DNA, the CDR3 is TGTGCCAGCAGCACCGACAGGGGGCGGGTCGGGGAGCTGTTTTTT.

This clone has a single count. The gene calls are TRBV30 and TRBJ1-2, with D hard to call. V was cut by 3 bases and J by 4 bases, with 9 bases left in between. CDR1 GTSNPN and CDR2 SVGIG come from the germline V gene (reference sequence). CDR3 length: 12 amino acids. CDR3 nucleotides: TGTGCCTGGAGCGCTACCCCCTATGGCTACACCTTC. This sequence encodes CAWSATPYGYTF.

This chain connects TRBV5-1 to TRBJ2-7; possibly TRBD2 for D (7 bases). This CDR3 spans 17 amino acids. CDR1 is SGHRS and CDR2 is YFSETQ in the germline V gene. Trimming took off 4 bases at V and 7 bases at J, with 27 bases between the two ends. The CDR3: CASSGRGAGGGSGEQYF. CDR3 in DNA: TGCGCCAGCAGCGGACGCGGGGCGGGCGGGGGCTCGGGTGAGCAGTACTTC.

Remarks on this clone: In the same sample, other DNA sequences code for this CDR3. V and J are TRBV7-2 and TRBJ2-3; 10 bases are shared with TRBD1. V lost 3 bases, J lost 6 bases, and 3 bases stayed unmatched. This CDR3 spans 14 amino acids. Germline V gene sequence: CDR1 SGHTA, CDR2 FQGNSA. As DNA, the CDR3 is TGTGCCAGCAGCTTGGGGACAGGGGCTGATACGCAGTATTTT. Protein product: CASSLGTGADTQYF.

The chain links TRBV10-3 to TRBJ2-7; 9 bases line up with TRBD1. The CDR3 sequence is 14 residues long. Germline V gives CDR1 ENHRY, CDR2 SYGVKD. The V segment lost 5 bases and the J segment 5 bases; nucleotides outside the gene matches: 7. The CDR3 region is CAISLTGGMNEQYF. The CDR3 DNA reads TGTGCCATCAGTCTGACAGGGGGAATGAACGAGCAGTACTTC.

The rearrangement uses TRBV20-1 and TRBJ2-7; D unclear. The length of the CDR3 is 11 residues. Trimming left V 3 bases short and J 2 bases short, with 5 bases between. Looked up from germline, CDR1 is DFQATT and CDR2 is SNEGSKA (reference sequence). The CDR3 here is CSASTPYEQYF. CDR3 sequence (DNA): TGCAGTGCTAGTACTCCCTACGAGCAGTACTTC.

The rearrangement links TRBV5-6 to TRBJ2-6; unclear D gene. This CDR3 is 16 amino acids long. Germline assignment: CDR1 SGHDT and CDR2 YYEEEE. V was trimmed by 4 bases and J by 2 bases, leaving 13 bases between them. CDR3 protein: CASSPSKRAGANVLTF. CDR3 nucleotide sequence: TGTGCCAGCAGCCCTTCCAAAAGAGCTGGGGCCAACGTCCTGACTTTC. The full variable domain, completed using reference TRBV5-6 and TRBJ2-6, is DAGVTQSPTHLIKTRGQQVTLRCSPKSGHDTVSWYQQALGQGPQFIFQYYEEEERQRGNFPDRFSGHQFPNYSSELNVNALLLGDSALYLCASSPSKRAGANVLTFGAGSRLTVL.

This chain links TRBV27 with TRBJ2-7; tentative D call: TRBD1 (6 bases). This CDR3 is built from 13 residues. Germline V gene sequence: CDR1 MNHEY, CDR2 SMNVEV (reference sequence). Between the trimmed V and J ends, which lost 5 bases and 5 bases, there was a span of 13 bases. CDR3 in amino acids: CASSHATGNEQYF. DNA of the CDR3: TGTGCCAGCAGTCACGCCACAGGGAACGAGCAGTACTTC.

This chain uses TRBV29-1 with TRBJ2-2; possibly TRBD2 for D (6 bases). The CDR3 has 15 residues. The V gene lost 8 bases and the J gene lost 2 bases, with 18 bases spanning the gap. Germline CDR1 and CDR2: SQVTM and ANQGSEA. The CDR3 protein is CSTYFGGTNTGELFF. The CDR3 DNA reads TGCAGCACGTACTTTGGGGGGACTAACACCGGGGAGCTGTTTTTT.

Notes on this clone: The junction and the germline gene differ at one end; a read error may be behind it. The genes are TRBV6-5 and TRBJ1-5; D is uncertain. CDR3 length: 12 amino acids. Germline V CDR1 and CDR2: MNHEY, SVGAGI. CDR3 region: CARLNSDQPQHF. DNA for the CDR3: TGTGCCAGACTAAATAGCGATCAGCCCCAGCATTTT.

The DNA of the CDR3 is TGTGCCAGCAGCTTTCAGGGGGCGCAAGTCTACACCTTC. It is translated as CASSFQGAQVYTF. The chain recombines TRBV7-8 with TRBJ1-2; 8 nucleotides agree with TRBD1. In germline, CDR1 is SGHVS, CDR2 FQNEAQ. J gave up 10 bases and V 3 bases, and 7 bases lay outside the gene matches. This CDR3 is built from 13 residues.

This chain connects TRBV5-1 to TRBJ2-5; 8 nucleotides align to TRBD1. The germline CDR1 and CDR2 sequences are SGHRS and YFSETQ. V lost 5 bases, J lost 2 bases, and 8 bases stayed unmatched. This CDR3 spans 15 amino acids. Written as DNA, the CDR3 is TGCGCCAGCAGATTTGGGGGGACAGGACAAGAGACCCAGTACTTC. Amino acids: CASRFGGTGQETQYF.

This clone was detected only once. The genes are TRBV5-1 and TRBJ2-1; 9 bases fit TRBD1. Trimming took 2 bases from V and 8 from J; bases not matched to a gene: 14. The CDR3 sequence is 17 residues long. Germline V gives CDR1 SGHRS, CDR2 YFSETQ. The CDR3, as DNA: TGCGCCAGCAGCTTTATCACCCCGGGACAGGGTCGTGATGAGCAGTTCTTC. As protein: CASSFITPGQGRDEQFF.

The chain is built from TRBV6-1 and TRBJ1-5; D unresolved. CDR3 length equals 14 residues. Germline values: CDR1 MNHNS, CDR2 SASEGT. Trimming took 1 base from V and 2 from J, leaving 6 bases between them. The CDR3 loop is CASSEVRGNQPQHF. The CDR3 coding sequence is TGTGCCAGCAGTGAAGTCCGGGGCAATCAGCCCCAGCATTTT.

This sequence joins TRBV10-3 and TRBJ1-1; 8 bases match TRBD1. Looked up from germline, CDR1 is ENHRY and CDR2 is SYGVKD. V lost 6 bases and J lost 11; bases outside the gene matches: 8. The length of the CDR3 is 12 residues. The CDR3 nucleotides are TGTGCCATCAGACAATCGGGACAGGAGGCTTTCTTT. Translated, it gives CAIRQSGQEAFF.

V usage is TRBV4-1 and J usage is TRBJ2-3; TRBD2 matches at 8 bases. The J segment lost 5 bases and the V segment lost 3 bases, leaving 4 bases of the junction unmatched. The CDR3 loop spans 14 amino acids. Per germline, CDR1 MGHRA and CDR2 YSYEKL. The CDR3 is CASSHAGGGDTQYF. CDR3 bases: TGCGCCAGCAGCCACGCGGGGGGAGGAGATACGCAGTATTTT.

The chain has TRBV9 and TRBJ2-1, with TRBD2 matching over 9 bases. The V gene end was trimmed by 0 bases and the J gene end by 8 bases; junction bases not matched to a gene: 9. This CDR3 has 16 residues. Germline CDR1 is SGDLS and CDR2 is YYNGEE. The CDR3 DNA reads as TGTGCCAGCAGCGTAGGCGCGGGAGGGCCTTTCGATGAGCAGTTCTTC. Its protein product is CASSVGAGGPFDEQFF. Full variable domain (remainder filled in from reference TRBV9 and TRBJ2-1): DSGVTQTPKHLITATGQRVTLRCSPRSGDLSVYWYQQSLDQGLQFLIQYYNGEERAKGNILERFSAQQFPDLHSELNLSSLELGDSALYFCASSVGAGGPFDEQFFGPGTRLTVL.

The rearrangement joins TRBV28 to TRBJ1-1; TRBD1 aligns across 7 bases. The germline V gene encodes CDR1 MDHEN and CDR2 SYDVKM. Losses at the gene ends were 7 bases for V and 0 bases for J; bases not matched to a gene: 2. The CDR3 length is 13 residues. DNA of the CDR3: TGTGCCAGCACCACAGGGGTGAACACTGAAGCTTTCTTT. Encoded protein: CASTTGVNTEAFF.

This clone was found once. V and J are TRBV28 and TRBJ1-2; TRBD1 agrees at 7 bases. With 5 bases clipped from V and 4 bases from J, the junction kept 13 bases outside the gene matches. Germline lookup yields CDR1 MDHEN and CDR2 SYDVKM. The CDR3 totals 16 residues. The CDR3 loop reads CASSTPSDRAAYGYTF. CDR3 nucleotides: TGTGCCAGCAGTACACCTTCCGACAGGGCGGCCTATGGCTACACCTTC.

The chain links TRBV19 to TRBJ2-3, with 7 nucleotides matching TRBD2. This CDR3 has 14 residues. Germline CDR1 reads LNHDA; CDR2 reads SQIVND (reference sequence). V lost 3 bases to trimming and J lost 4 bases; unmatched junction nucleotides: 4. CDR3 in amino acids: CASSIRSGPDTQYF. The CDR3 nucleotides are TGTGCCAGTAGTATTCGTAGCGGGCCAGATACGCAGTATTTT.

The chain has TRBV4-1 and TRBJ2-3; TRBD2 matches 9 bases. This CDR3 region has 17 residues. Germline values: CDR1 MGHRA, CDR2 YSYEKL. V lost 1 base, J lost 4 bases, and 9 bases stayed unmatched. The CDR3 DNA sequence: TGCGCCAGCAGCCAAGGCGGGGGCGGGGGGGCCGCAGATACGCAGTATTTT. Amino acid sequence: CASSQGGGGGAADTQYF.